A single sample is the source of the 21 T cell receptor beta chains below, sequenced in a study of blood T cell repertoires in COVID-19. The data were produced by immunoSEQ multiplex PCR, yet TCRdb's version contains in-frame clones alone and is incomplete. The sample has under 200,000 clones; around nine tenths are singletons. Sequencing was done on a sample of peripheral blood. All receptors come from a man in his sixties with active or convalescent COVID-19.

This clone came up once. The chain is built from TRBV12-5 and TRBJ1-4; tentatively, D is TRBD1 (6 bases). There are 15 residues in the CDR3. The V gene lost 5 bases and the J gene lost 7 bases, with 17 bases spanning the gap. The germline V gene has CDR1 LGHNT and CDR2 FRNRAP. As DNA, the CDR3 is TGTGCTAGTGGTCCGGAGGGGGGGTCAAGTGAAAAACTGTTTTTT. Encoded protein: CASGPEGGSSEKLFF. The full variable domain, its missing parts supplied by reference TRBV12-5 and TRBJ1-4, is DARVTQTPRHKVTEMGQEVTMRCQPILGHNTVFWYRQTMMQGLELLAYFRNRAPLDDSGMPKDRFSAEMPDATLATLKIQPSEPRDSAVYFCASGPEGGSSEKLFFGSGTQLSVL.

This chain links TRBV5-1 with TRBJ1-2, with 10 bases identical to TRBD1. The V segment lost 4 bases and the J segment 8 bases; nucleotides outside the gene matches: 11. The CDR3 consists of 15 residues. Per germline, CDR1 SGHRS and CDR2 YFSETQ. CDR3 nucleotide sequence: TGCGCCAGCAGCCTACAAGGGACAGGGGAAGGCGGCTACACCTTC. This codes for CASSLQGTGEGGYTF. Supplemented by reference TRBV5-1 and TRBJ1-2, the full variable domain reads KAGVTQTPRYLIKTRGQQVTLSCSPISGHRSVSWYQQTPGQGLQFLFEYFSETQRNKGNFPGRFSGRQFSNSRSEMNVSTLELGDSALYLCASSLQGTGEGGYTFGSGTRLTVV.

The rearrangement joins TRBV5-6 to TRBJ1-5, with a weak D call TRBD1 (5 bases). Germline V gives CDR1 SGHDT, CDR2 YYEEEE. The CDR3 runs 15 residues. The ends were cut back, 1 base at V and 2 bases at J, with 10 bases in the middle. This CDR3 is CASSLTGGGNQPQHF. The CDR3 nucleotides read TGTGCCAGCAGCTTGACCGGGGGAGGCAATCAGCCCCAGCATTTT.

The V gene is TRBV30, the J gene TRBJ2-3; perhaps TRBD2 as D (6 bases). The CDR3 runs 16 residues. The V gene lost 0 bases and the J gene lost 0 bases, with 13 bases spanning the gap. Per the germline V gene, CDR1 is GTSNPN and CDR2 is SVGIG (reference sequence). The CDR3: CAWSVIGGFSTDTQYF. The CDR3 coding sequence is TGTGCCTGGAGTGTAATCGGGGGTTTTAGCACAGATACGCAGTATTTT. The full variable domain, with the rest looked up from reference TRBV30 and TRBJ2-3, is SQTIHQWPATLVQPVGSPLSLECTVEGTSNPNLYWYRQAAGRGLQLLFYSVGIGQISSEVPQNLSASRPQDRQFILSSKKLLLSDSGFYLCAWSVIGGFSTDTQYFGPGTRLTVL.

This rearrangement joins TRBV4-2 to TRBJ2-6, with TRBD2 identical over 8 bases. Germline values: CDR1 LGHNA, CDR2 YNFKEQ. The CDR3 is made up of 16 amino acids. The ends lost 4 bases at V and 4 bases at J; junction bases unmatched: 6. The CDR3 here is CASSLGGATGANVLTF. CDR3 DNA: TGTGCCAGCAGCCTCGGGGGGGCCACAGGGGCCAACGTCCTGACTTTC.

The rearrangement uses TRBV9 and TRBJ1-4; TRBD1 is a possible D gene (6 bases). V dropped 3 bases and J dropped 6 bases, with 18 bases sitting between them. The germline V gene encodes CDR1 SGDLS and CDR2 YYNGEE. The CDR3 spans 16 residues. The CDR3 protein is CASSAPRGGSDEKLFF. The CDR3 nucleotides are TGTGCCAGCAGCGCACCTAGGGGGGGCTCGGATGAAAAACTGTTTTTT. Supplemented by reference TRBV9 and TRBJ1-4, the full variable domain reads DSGVTQTPKHLITATGQRVTLRCSPRSGDLSVYWYQQSLDQGLQFLIQYYNGEERAKGNILERFSAQQFPDLHSELNLSSLELGDSALYFCASSAPRGGSDEKLFFGSGTQLSVL.

The chain uses TRBV7-8 and TRBJ2-3; 12 nucleotides match TRBD1. Per germline, CDR1 SGHVS and CDR2 FQNEAQ. This CDR3 spans 15 amino acids. Trimming removed 3 bases from V and 2 bases from J; junction bases left unmatched: 0. The CDR3 DNA sequence: TGTGCCAGCAGCTTGGGACAGGGGGCCACAGATACGCAGTATTTT. Translating it yields CASSLGQGATDTQYF.

The chain carries TRBV19 and TRBJ1-2, with 9 bases identical to TRBD1. Germline V gives CDR1 LNHDA, CDR2 SQIVND (reference sequence). This CDR3 spans 14 amino acids. V shed 5 bases, J shed 2 bases, and the junction held 3 bases outside the gene matches. CDR3 sequence (DNA): TGTGCCAGTAGTCCCGGGACAGGGAACTATGGCTACACCTTC. Translated: CASSPGTGNYGYTF.

V and J are TRBV28 and TRBJ1-3; D uncertain. Germline V gene data show CDR1 as MDHEN and CDR2 as SYDVKM. This CDR3 is built from 10 residues. V lost 8 bases, J lost 8 bases, and 7 bases lay in between. This CDR3 reads CASSGHTIYF. The DNA of the CDR3 is TGTGCCAGCTCAGGTCACACCATATATTTT. Based on the CDR3 plus reference TRBV28 and TRBJ1-3, the full variable domain is DVKVTQSSRYLVKRTGEKVFLECVQDMDHENMFWYRQDPGLGLRLIYFSYDVKMKEKGDIPEGYSVSREKKERFSLILESASTNQTSMYLCASSGHTIYFGEGSWLTVV.

V usage is TRBV2 and J usage is TRBJ2-7; weak D call: TRBD1 (6 bases). The CDR3 extends over 13 amino acids. Germline loops: CDR1 SNHLY, CDR2 FYNNEI. V was cut by 4 bases and J by 7 bases, with 14 bases left in between. CDR3 residues: CASSGSGEGEQYF. DNA for the CDR3: TGTGCCAGCAGTGGTTCAGGGGAAGGTGAGCAGTACTTC.

The V gene is TRBV5-1, the J gene TRBJ2-3; 10 bases fit TRBD2. From germline, CDR1 is SGHRS and CDR2 YFSETQ. V was pared by 4 bases and J by 3 bases, with 8 bases of the junction left unmatched. This CDR3 is built from 16 residues. The CDR3 loop is CASSTLAGGITDTQYF. The CDR3 DNA reads TGCGCCAGCAGCACCTTAGCGGGGGGCATTACAGATACGCAGTATTTT.

The gene calls are TRBV15 and TRBJ2-3; D possibly corresponds to TRBD2 (6 bases). The CDR3 loop spans 17 amino acids. V was clipped by 1 base and J by 1 base, with 15 bases between them. Germline CDR1 and CDR2: LNHNV and YYDKDF (reference sequence). The CDR3 is CATSRGLAGSGTDTQYF. DNA for the CDR3: TGTGCCACCAGCAGAGGGTTGGCGGGATCAGGCACAGATACGCAGTATTTT.

The chain uses TRBV2 and TRBJ2-1, with TRBD1 matching 9 bases. Germline CDR1 reads SNHLY; CDR2 reads FYNNEI. CDR3 length: 14 residues. The V and J ends lost 7 bases and 7 bases, in that order; junction bases with no gene match: 8. DNA of the CDR3: TGTGCCAGCAAAACCGGACAGGGGAGAAATGAGCAGTTCTTC. It is translated as CASKTGQGRNEQFF.

The gene calls are TRBV5-1 and TRBJ2-2; 12 bases map to TRBD2. The CDR3 has 15 amino acids. Germline V gives CDR1 SGHRS, CDR2 YFSETQ. Unmatched junction bases numbered 8, after V lost 5 bases and J lost 9 bases. The DNA for the CDR3 is TGCGCCAGCAGTCCCACTAGCGGGGGGCCCCGGGAGCTGTTTTTT. The encoded protein is CASSPTSGGPRELFF.

The gene calls are TRBV2 and TRBJ1-6, with 9 bases that match TRBD1. The V and J ends lost 11 bases and 7 bases, in that order; junction bases with no gene match: 6. CDR3 length: 13 amino acids. Germline V gives CDR1 SNHLY, CDR2 FYNNEI. Here the CDR3 DNA reads TGTGCCTCCCAGGACAGGGGCAATTCACCCCTCCACTTT. Amino acid sequence: CASQDRGNSPLHF.

V usage is TRBV28 and J usage is TRBJ1-2; no reliable D call. This CDR3 has 13 amino acids. Trimming left V 7 bases short and J 1 base short, with 10 bases between. Germline V gene lookup returns CDR1 MDHEN and CDR2 SYDVKM. Here the CDR3 DNA reads TGTGCCAGCATAAACGGGGTTAACTATGGCTACACCTTC. It is translated as CASINGVNYGYTF.

The chain uses TRBV27 and TRBJ1-5; D is perhaps TRBD1 (5 bases). Germline assignment: CDR1 MNHEY and CDR2 SMNVEV (reference sequence). Trimming shortened V by 4 bases and J by 4 bases, and 23 bases separated the two germline ends. CDR3 length: 18 residues. CDR3 in amino acids: CASSSRASWGGKNQPQHF. The CDR3, as DNA: TGTGCCAGCAGTTCTAGGGCATCTTGGGGGGGAAAAAATCAGCCCCAGCATTTT.

The CDR3 loop reads CAVDKDWLMNTEAFF. The CDR3 DNA reads TGTGCCGTCGACAAGGACTGGTTGATGAACACTGAAGCTTTCTTT. J is TRBJ1-1 and V is TRBV2; D is uncertain. Germline CDR1 reads SNHLY; CDR2 reads FYNNEI. The CDR3 is 15 amino acids. Trimming took 11 bases from V and 0 from J, leaving 19 bases between them.

This clone has a single count. This rearrangement joins TRBV5-6 to TRBJ1-2; D may be TRBD1 (6 bases). Germline V gives CDR1 SGHDT, CDR2 YYEEEE. V lost 2 bases and J lost 5, with 16 bases in between. The CDR3 extends over 15 amino acids. CDR3 sequence reads: CASSFPGAEEYGYTF. CDR3 bases: TGTGCCAGCAGCTTCCCAGGGGCCGAGGAATATGGCTACACCTTC. The full variable domain, in which reference TRBV5-6 and TRBJ1-2 provide the parts outside the CDR3, is DAGVTQSPTHLIKTRGQQVTLRCSPKSGHDTVSWYQQALGQGPQFIFQYYEEEERQRGNFPDRFSGHQFPNYSSELNVNALLLGDSALYLCASSFPGAEEYGYTFGSGTRLTVV.

The rearrangement uses TRBV11-1 and TRBJ1-1; D is possibly TRBD1 (5 bases). Germline assignment: CDR1 SGHAT and CDR2 FQDESV (reference sequence). V was cut by 1 base and J by 2 bases, with 8 bases left in between. The CDR3 consists of 14 residues. Written as DNA, the CDR3 is TGTGCCAGCAGCTTAGGACAGCGTAACACTGAAGCTTTCTTT. Protein product: CASSLGQRNTEAFF.

J is TRBJ1-1 and V is TRBV29-1; 7 nucleotides match TRBD1. The germline V gene has CDR1 SQVTM and CDR2 ANQGSEA. This CDR3 spans 13 amino acids. The trim removed 7 bases at V and 2 bases at J, leaving 7 bases unmatched. Here the CDR3 DNA reads TGCAGCGCCGCGGGACAGCAAAACACTGAAGCTTTCTTT. Its protein is CSAAGQQNTEAFF.